What follows are 3 T cell receptor beta chains derived from one specimen sequenced in a study of T-cell reconstitution after alpha-beta-depleted transplantation in children. This sample's TCRbeta library carried unique molecular identifier barcodes. TCRdb analysed the PCR reads with MiXCR anew, one entry per CDR3 protein. The profile shows about 580,000 distinct CDR3 sequences, 23% of them singletons. Sequenced material: PBMCs, mostly from graft donor cells, taken 360 days after TCRalphabeta/CD19-depleted stem cell transplant. These receptors all stem from a boy under three years old who had a stem cell transplant for acute myeloid leukemia, so the T cells may come from the graft donor.

The rearrangement links TRBV27 to TRBJ2-7; tentatively, D is TRBD2 (7 bases). The length of the CDR3 is 14 residues. Germline V gene lookup returns CDR1 MNHEY and CDR2 SMNVEV (reference sequence). The V gene lost 8 bases and the J gene lost 3 bases, with 17 bases spanning the gap. CDR3 in amino acids: CASGGGGRVYEQYF. The DNA of the CDR3 is TGTGCCAGCGGGGGCGGGGGTCGGGTCTACGAGCAGTACTTC.

The rearrangement joins TRBV5-1 to TRBJ2-1, with a possible D match to TRBD2 (6 bases). The germline V gene encodes CDR1 SGHRS and CDR2 YFSETQ. Trimming shortened V by 2 bases and J by 10 bases, and 19 bases separated the two germline ends. This CDR3 comprises 15 residues. The CDR3 here is CASSLGTGSVREQFF. CDR3 sequence (DNA): TGCGCCAGCAGCTTAGGGACTGGGTCGGTTCGCGAGCAGTTCTTC.

A few counts support this clonotype. DNA of the CDR3: TGCAGTGCTTTCTTACCCGGGACTAGCGTCGATCAGTACTTC. As protein: CSAFLPGTSVDQYF. V gene TRBV20-1 combines with J gene TRBJ2-4, with TRBD2 identical over 10 bases. J gave up 12 bases and V 5 bases, and 13 bases lay outside the gene matches. Germline assignment: CDR1 DFQATT and CDR2 SNEGSKA (reference sequence). The CDR3 sequence is 14 residues long.